This entry features one T cell receptor (beta chain) sequence. Researchers set a sequencing depth target of 1 in 200,000 to 1 in 1 million T cells. TCRdb's table, derived via immunoSEQ multiplex PCR, lists solely in-frame clones and lacks some. Among 130,000 or so clones listed, roughly 83% were seen once. V was trimmed by 3 bases and J by 0 bases, leaving 22 bases between them. This CDR3 spans 18 amino acids. Germline assignment: CDR1 SGHRS and CDR2 YFSETQ. This entry comes from a study of cytotoxic CD8 clonotypes in ibrutinib-treated CLL. The clonotype was recovered from a human donor with chronic lymphocytic leukemia. The specimen comprised PBMCs, sampled after 12 months of ibrutinib treatment. The rearrangement uses TRBV5-1 and TRBJ2-7; D is possibly TRBD2 (8 bases). This CDR3 is CASSWTGGRTPSSYEQYF. As DNA, the CDR3 is TGCGCCAGCAGCTGGACAGGCGGGAGGACCCCTAGCTCCTACGAGCAGTACTTC.